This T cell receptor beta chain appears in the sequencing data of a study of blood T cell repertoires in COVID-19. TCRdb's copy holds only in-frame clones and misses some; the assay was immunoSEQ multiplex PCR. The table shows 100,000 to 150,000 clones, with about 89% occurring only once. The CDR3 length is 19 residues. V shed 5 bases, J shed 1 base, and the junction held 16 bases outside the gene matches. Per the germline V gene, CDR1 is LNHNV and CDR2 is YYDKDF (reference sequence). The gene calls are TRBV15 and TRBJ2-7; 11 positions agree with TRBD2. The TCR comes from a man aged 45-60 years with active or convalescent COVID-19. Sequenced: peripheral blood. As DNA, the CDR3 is TGTGCCACCAGCGAATCCGGGACTAGCGGAAAAAAAAGATCCTACGAGCAGTACTTC. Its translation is CATSESGTSGKKRSYEQYF. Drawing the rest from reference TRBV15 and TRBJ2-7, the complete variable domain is DAMVIQNPRYQVTQFGKPVTLSCSQTLNHNVMYWYQQKSSQAPKLLFHYYDKDFNNEADTPDNFQSRRPNTSFCFLDIRSPGLGDTAMYLCATSESGTSGKKRSYEQYFGPGTRLTVT.